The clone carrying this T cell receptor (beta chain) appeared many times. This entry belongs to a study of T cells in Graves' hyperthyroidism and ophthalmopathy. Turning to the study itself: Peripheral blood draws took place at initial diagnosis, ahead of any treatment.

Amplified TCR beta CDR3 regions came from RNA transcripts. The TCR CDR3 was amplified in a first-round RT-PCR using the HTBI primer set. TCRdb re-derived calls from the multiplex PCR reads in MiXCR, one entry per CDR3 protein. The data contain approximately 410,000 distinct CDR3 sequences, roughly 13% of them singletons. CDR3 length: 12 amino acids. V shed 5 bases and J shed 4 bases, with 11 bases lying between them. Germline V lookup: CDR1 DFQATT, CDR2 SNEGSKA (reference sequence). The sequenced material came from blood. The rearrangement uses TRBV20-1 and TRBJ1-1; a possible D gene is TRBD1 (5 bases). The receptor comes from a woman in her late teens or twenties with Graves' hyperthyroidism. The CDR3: CSAAGGGTEAFF. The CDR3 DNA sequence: TGCAGTGCTGCGGGGGGAGGCACTGAAGCTTTCTTT.